The clone carrying this T cell receptor (beta chain) was detected a few times. What it binds is unknown. This record belongs to a study of blood T cells in healthy people across ages. Study-wide results and limits: Diversity figures based on one million T cells were deemed too low.

The authors ran a second PCR of about 7 to 11 cycles using a sample-barcoded 5' primer and a J-beta primer mix. With 12 random nucleotides, a template-switch adaptor tagged each individual cDNA molecule. TCRdb independently ran MiXCR on the 5' RACE reads; one entry per CDR3 protein. The data hold around 1,000,000 distinct CDR3 sequences, with approximately 25% observed a single time. The same data also contributed to another study, on T cells of mothers and their children. This second study notes: Slightly higher but non-significant overlap marked related mother-child pairs versus unrelated pairs.

Material for sequencing was blood. This sequence was found in a girl aged 2 to 9 in good health.

Here the CDR3 reads CASSLSKANGKQYF. In nucleotides, the CDR3 is TGTGCCAGCAGTTTATCGAAGGCTAACGGCAAGCAGTACTTC. This chain connects TRBV27 to TRBJ2-5; no firm D call. Looked up from germline, CDR1 is MNHEY and CDR2 is SMNVEV (reference sequence). The CDR3 length is 14 residues. The V end was cut by 0 bases, the J end by 11 bases, with 16 bases between.